Sequencing of this T cell receptor (beta chain) was carried out in a study of shared clonotypes between healthy human individuals (TCRdb year 2020). General notes on the study: The cohort included a few men and a couple of women between 18 and 49 years of age. For each donor, CD4 naive and CD4 memory were each given three plates, CD8 naive was given two plates, and CD8 memory was given one plate. Per donor, leukapheresis produced somewhere between about 0.85 and 8.9 billion PBMCs. To increase sequencing depth and limit assay-specific biases, different laboratories used diverse techniques to prepare libraries and sequence TCR repertoires. Blood TCR repertoires of a handful of healthy adults were deeply sequenced to estimate repertoire size and the extent of clonotype sharing between individuals. General conclusions and limits of the study: About 5% of naive CD4, more than 3% of naive CD8, approximately 2.2% of memory CD4, and approximately 0.39% of memory CD8 clonotypes were shared across several donors. Clonotypes shared by all four sorted-subset donors showed higher generation probabilities than non-shared clonotypes. Sampling was limited to blood, and TCR repertoires in tissue likely differ from TCR repertoires in blood. Naive subsets generally had larger estimated clonotype richness than memory subsets did. Based on pairwise subsampling, the degree of clonotype sharing among donors was expected to be affected by sequencing depth. Rarefaction of sorted-subset datasets indicated incomplete sequencing despite the large sequencing depth. The genetic and exposure-history diversity represented was limited by the small number of donors.

Using the deep immunoSEQ assay, TCR CDR3 regions were amplified from genomic DNA by multiplex PCR. Extracted genomic DNA from each cell subset was distributed evenly across all wells of several immunoSEQ 96-well plates, and each plate was treated as a replicate. Each replicate PCR for sorted subsets received around 210 ng genomic DNA, equal to roughly 29,000 T cell genomes. The purified libraries were quantified using a Qubit 3.0 fluorometer, sized with a Bioanalyzer 2100, and then quantified again using the KAPA Library Quantification kit. Every immunoSEQ 96-well plate was sequenced on a dedicated single-read 150-cycle Illumina NextSeq 550 flow cell. For the original study's pipeline: Because the immunoSEQ output included only junctional sequences and no quality scores, the filtering could not be the same as the filtering used for full-length reads. To assign V/J genes and CDR3, sequences were annotated using PyIR, a Python wrapper for IgBLAST v1.9, with IMGT germline references. Reads were filtered out if the reads had weak V/J assignments (E-value above 1e-6), no CDR3, stop codons, out-of-frame junctions, or ambiguous translated residues. A V3J clonotype was defined by an identical inferred V gene, J gene, and CDR3 amino acid sequence. The percentage overlap between two repertoires was calculated by dividing the number of shared unique clonotypes by the size of the smaller repertoire. RTK rarefaction, the Chao1 estimator, and Recon v2.1 estimates of unobserved clonotypes were used to assess repertoire richness. Generation probabilities were computed with OLGA for all TCRbeta clonotypes obtained by the gDNA method from several donors. The source is immuneACCESS, and TCRdb retained only in-frame sequences with V and J called. Part of the clones is not carried over; for the studies checked, unresolved V genes explain less than half of this, and the remainder is unexplained. V and J calls plus clone size are reproduced from that table; the DNA served to infer D and trimming. The sample table records hundreds of thousands of clones; around four fifths of these occur just once. Around 2% of the sample rests with the top ten.

The CDR3 has 15 amino acids, counting the end cysteine and phenylalanine. The only DNA kept is the CDR3, 45 bases in frame from the first base. CDR1 and CDR2 (MNHEY, SVGAGI) derive from the germline V gene. The junction carries 13 bases between V and J, which are trimmed by 2 bases and 4 bases respectively. Donors were healthy HIV-negative adults with no recently reported acute infections or vaccinations. Every donor was a Caucasian adult living in Nashville, Tennessee, USA. CD4+ T cells were enriched by magnetic negative selection, after which naive cells were positively selected on CD45RA and the negative fraction was taken as the memory subset. After blood collection by leukapheresis, PBMCs were isolated using Ficoll-Histopaque density gradient centrifugation and then cryopreserved in the vapor phase of liquid nitrogen. Analytical flow cytometry was used to check the purity and quantity of every magnetically sorted T cell population. Genomic DNA was isolated from each sorted fraction and quantified by UV absorbance on a Nanodrop 2000c.

As for this clone: The antigen it binds to is not known. No much larger clone is present one base from it, and per-base qualities are unavailable.

The specimen sequenced was memory CD4+ T cells sorted from blood. The cell subset or site tag for this specimen amounts to: CD45RA-negative fraction. The TCR originated in a woman between 25 and 40 years old in good health. The rearrangement joined TRBV6-5 to TRBJ2-3, with the D segment possibly TRBD1 or TRBD2, each aligning over 5 bases. The CDR3 has the sequence CASSYAGSKADTQYF. The nucleotide sequence is given as TGTGCCAGCAGTTACGCAGGGAGTAAGGCAGATACGCAGTATTTT.